Shown below are 28 T cell receptor beta chains from a single sample sequenced in a study of cytomegalovirus exposure and HLA in healthy donors. PCR was performed using 60 Vbeta and 13 Jbeta primers. Only in-frame clones appear in the TCRdb table, and some are missing; sequencing was by immunoSEQ multiplex PCR. Here the sample spans some 180,000 clones, 8.5% to 10% being singletons. The sample comprised PBMCs. These receptors all stem from a woman aged 25 to 39 in good health and CMV-seropositive.

Only a few counts were recorded for this clone. The chain links TRBV4-1 to TRBJ2-1; possible D gene TRBD2, 6 bases. Germline CDR1 and CDR2: MGHRA and YSYEKL. This CDR3 spans 15 amino acids. With 4 bases removed from V and 7 bases from J, the gap between germline ends came to 17 bases. The DNA for the CDR3 is TGCGCCAGCAGCCCCCCCCCTGGTAGCGGAAATGAGCAGTTCTTC. It translates to CASSPPPGSGNEQFF.

This sequence joins TRBV7-9 and TRBJ2-5; perhaps TRBD1 as D (5 bases). From germline, CDR1 is SEHNR and CDR2 FQNEAQ (reference sequence). The CDR3 is made up of 14 amino acids. Trimming removed 5 bases from V and 4 bases from J, with 14 bases in between. The CDR3 sequence is CASSLLRVTETQYF. Written as DNA, the CDR3 is TGTGCCAGCAGCCTCCTCAGGGTTACAGAGACCCAGTACTTC. Full variable domain (missing parts from reference TRBV7-9 and TRBJ2-5): DTGVSQNPRHKITKRGQNVTFRCDPISEHNRLYWYRQTLGQGPEFLTYFQNEAQLEKSRLLSDRFSAERPKGSFSTLEIQRTEQGDSAMYLCASSLLRVTETQYFGPGTRLLVL.

In this sample, this clone turned up a few times. CDR3 nucleotide sequence: TGTGCCAGTAGTATAAGACAGGGGAGAGCTTTCTTT. This translates into CASSIRQGRAFF. The V and J genes are TRBV19 and TRBJ1-1; TRBD1 matches at 8 bases. The V and J ends lost 2 bases and 10 bases, in that order; junction bases with no gene match: 3. The CDR3 consists of 12 residues. Germline CDR1 is LNHDA and CDR2 is SQIVND (reference sequence).

The chain employs TRBV19 and TRBJ1-1; possibly TRBD1 for D (6 bases). V lost 5 bases to trimming and J lost 3 bases, with 16 bases between them. Germline loops: CDR1 LNHDA, CDR2 SQIVND (reference sequence). The CDR3 has 15 amino acids. CDR3 loop: CASSVTGFGDTEAFF. CDR3 coding DNA: TGTGCCAGTAGTGTAACAGGGTTCGGGGACACTGAAGCTTTCTTT.

The count of this clone is one. The rearrangement links TRBV7-2 to TRBJ1-5; D possibly corresponds to TRBD1 (5 bases). V lost 1 base and J 2 bases, leaving 6 bases between the germline ends. Germline CDR1 and CDR2: SGHTA and FQGNSA. This CDR3 spans 14 amino acids. The CDR3 DNA is TGTGCCAGCAGCTTAGGCAGGGGCAATCAGCCCCAGCATTTT. Translation: CASSLGRGNQPQHF.

A few counts support this clone. The chain uses TRBV4-1 and TRBJ1-5, with unresolved D. The germline gives CDR1 MGHRA, CDR2 YSYEKL. V was trimmed by 5 bases and J by 0 bases, leaving 8 bases between them. The CDR3 consists of 14 residues. The CDR3 bases are TGCGCCAGCAGCGGAGTAAATAGCAATCAGCCCCAGCATTTT. It codes for CASSGVNSNQPQHF.

This clone was detected a few times. The chain has TRBV2 and TRBJ1-3, with D maybe TRBD1 (5 bases). The CDR3 covers 13 residues. Trimming shortened V by 6 bases and J by 2 bases, and 8 bases separated the two germline ends. In germline, CDR1 is SNHLY, CDR2 FYNNEI. In DNA, the CDR3 is TGTGCCAGCAGGGGGGGGACTGGAAACACCATATATTTT. Translation gives CASRGGTGNTIYF.

This sequence joins TRBV4-1 and TRBJ1-2; TRBD1 aligns across 9 bases. CDR1 and CDR2 (germline): MGHRA, YSYEKL. Trimming at V came to 0 bases and at J to 4 bases, leaving 3 bases not matched to a gene. This CDR3 has 15 amino acids. For the CDR3, the DNA is TGCGCCAGCAGCCAAGAACAGGGGGCAGCCTATGGCTACACCTTC. Residues: CASSQEQGAAYGYTF.

V is TRBV19 and J is TRBJ2-6; D remains ambiguous. The germline gives CDR1 LNHDA, CDR2 SQIVND (reference sequence). V dropped 1 base and J dropped 0 bases, with 4 bases sitting between them. This CDR3 contains 15 residues. CDR3 residues: CASSIGASGANVLTF. For the CDR3, the DNA is TGTGCCAGTAGTATAGGCGCCTCTGGGGCCAACGTCCTGACTTTC.

The chain employs TRBV2 and TRBJ1-5; the match to TRBD1 covers 8 bases. Germline CDR1 reads SNHLY; CDR2 reads FYNNEI. J lost 13 bases, V lost 6 bases, and 8 bases had no gene match. This CDR3 is 12 amino acids long. For the CDR3, the DNA is TGTGCCAGCAGACTAACCGGGACAGGTCAGCATTTT. Its translation is CASRLTGTGQHF.

CDR3 coding DNA: TGTGCCAGCAGCCGAGGGGGGGGCGGGAGTGGCTACACCTTC. Its translation is CASSRGGGGSGYTF. This rearrangement joins TRBV7-8 to TRBJ1-2, with a possible D match to TRBD1 (6 bases). The CDR3 length is 14 residues. The germline CDR1 and CDR2 sequences are SGHVS and FQNEAQ. Trimming left V 5 bases short and J 7 bases short, with 17 bases between. The full variable domain, its missing parts supplied by reference TRBV7-8 and TRBJ1-2, is GAGVSQSPRYKVAKRGQDVALRCDPISGHVSLFWYQQALGQGPEFLTYFQNEAQLDKSGLPSDRFFAERPEGSVSTLKIQRTQQEDSAVYLCASSRGGGGSGYTFGSGTRLTVV.

V and J are TRBV7-9 and TRBJ2-1; TRBD2 agrees at 12 bases. The trim removed 4 bases at V and 7 bases at J, leaving 14 bases unmatched. The CDR3 contains 18 residues. Germline V gene data show CDR1 as SEHNR and CDR2 as FQNEAQ (reference sequence). The CDR3 sequence: CASSSSSGRGTSRNEQFF. Written as DNA, the CDR3 is TGTGCCAGCAGCTCTTCTAGCGGGAGGGGGACCTCTAGGAATGAGCAGTTCTTC.

This clone was seen only a few times. This sequence joins TRBV7-6 and TRBJ2-5; D is unclear. V was shortened by 1 base and J by 2 bases, with 17 bases between the two germline ends. The germline V gene has CDR1 SGHVS and CDR2 FNYEAQ. The CDR3 is 17 amino acids. Written as DNA, the CDR3 is TGTGCCAGCAGCTTAGAGTCTACGACATCGTCTCAAGAGACCCAGTACTTC. Translating gives CASSLESTTSSQETQYF.

This clone came up a few times. The chain uses TRBV6-1 and TRBJ2-7; D may be TRBD1 (6 bases). The CDR3 has 15 residues. Trimming took off 3 bases at V and 2 bases at J, with 14 bases between the two ends. In germline, CDR1 is MNHNS, CDR2 SASEGT. CDR3 region: CASSDPGQPTYEQYF. The CDR3 DNA is TGTGCCAGCAGTGATCCCGGACAGCCGACCTACGAGCAGTACTTC.

This clone was seen a few times. The rearrangement links TRBV9 to TRBJ2-7; TRBD1 might be the D (6 bases). The germline V gene encodes CDR1 SGDLS and CDR2 YYNGEE. Trimming took 0 bases from V and 2 from J, leaving 9 bases between them. This CDR3 is built from 14 residues. CDR3 sequence: CASSVGQVAYEQYF. The CDR3 DNA sequence: TGTGCCAGCAGCGTAGGACAGGTGGCCTACGAGCAGTACTTC.

This sequence joins TRBV19 and TRBJ2-3; 7 bases agree with TRBD2. Germline CDR1 is LNHDA and CDR2 is SQIVND (reference sequence). V was pared by 5 bases and J by 6 bases, with 14 bases of the junction left unmatched. This CDR3 spans 16 amino acids. The CDR3 coding sequence is TGTGCCAGTAGTTTTTTGGCGGGAGCCCCTAGGGATACGCAGTATTTT. It is translated as CASSFLAGAPRDTQYF.

Concerning this clone itself: The conserved phenylalanine or tryptophan is not found at the CDR3 terminus, so this likely reflects a read error. This chain uses TRBV2 with TRBJ2-3; TRBD2 aligns across 8 bases. Germline loops: CDR1 SNHLY, CDR2 FYNNEI. V shed 4 bases, J shed 2 bases, and the junction held 8 bases outside the gene matches. This CDR3 spans 16 amino acids. CDR3 region: CASSGYSGSVTDTQYV. CDR3 sequence (DNA): TGTGCCAGCAGTGGATACAGCGGGAGTGTCACAGATACGCAGTATGTT.

The sample holds a few counts of this clone. The rearrangement links TRBV7-3 to TRBJ1-2; D gene unclear. V was clipped by 0 bases and J by 2 bases, with 7 bases between them. This CDR3 spans 14 amino acids. Germline-derived CDR1 and CDR2 are SGHTA and FQGTGA. CDR3 in DNA: TGTGCCAGCAGCTTAACGGCCGGGAACTATGGCTACACCTTC. Protein product: CASSLTAGNYGYTF.

This clone has just a few counts. The V call is TRBV27, the J call TRBJ1-5, with D unresolved. From germline, CDR1 is MNHEY and CDR2 SMNVEV (reference sequence). This CDR3 spans 13 amino acids. V shed 6 bases and J shed 0 bases, with 6 bases lying between them. DNA of the CDR3: TGTGCCAGCAGCGTGTTTAGCAATCAGCCCCAGCATTTT. Its protein is CASSVFSNQPQHF.

The rearrangement uses TRBV27 and TRBJ2-3; TRBD1 agrees at 7 bases. V lost 3 bases, J lost 1 base, and 1 base stayed unmatched. The CDR3 has 14 amino acids. Germline lookup yields CDR1 MNHEY and CDR2 SMNVEV (reference sequence). This chain's CDR3 is CASSFTGGTDTQYF. The CDR3 DNA reads TGTGCCAGCAGTTTCACAGGGGGCACAGATACGCAGTATTTT.

The chain combines TRBV11-2 with TRBJ1-2; 7 bases line up with TRBD1. Germline V lookup: CDR1 SGHAT, CDR2 FQNNGV. The CDR3 is 14 amino acids. Trimming at V came to 5 bases and at J to 4 bases, leaving 7 bases not matched to a gene. The CDR3 reads CASSTGQTFYGYTF. The DNA for the CDR3 is TGTGCCAGCAGCACGGGACAGACCTTCTATGGCTACACCTTC.

This clone was counted between two and nine times. The V and J genes are TRBV18 and TRBJ2-3; possibly TRBD2 for D (5 bases). This CDR3 has 14 amino acids. Germline V lookup: CDR1 KGHSH, CDR2 LQKENI. V was clipped by 6 bases and J by 0 bases, with 10 bases between them. The CDR3 is CASSPDLSTDTQYF. The CDR3 bases are TGTGCCAGCTCCCCGGACTTGAGCACAGATACGCAGTATTTT.

This clone has only a few counts. J is TRBJ2-1 and V is TRBV9; 10 bases are a match to TRBD2. With 7 bases clipped from V and 6 bases from J, the junction kept 7 bases outside the gene matches. This CDR3 contains 14 residues. The germline V gene has CDR1 SGDLS and CDR2 YYNGEE. In DNA, the CDR3 is TGTGCCAGCGGTCTAGCGGGAGCCCCCAATGAGCAGTTCTTC. It is translated as CASGLAGAPNEQFF. The whole variable domain, filled in from reference TRBV9 and TRBJ2-1, reads DSGVTQTPKHLITATGQRVTLRCSPRSGDLSVYWYQQSLDQGLQFLIQYYNGEERAKGNILERFSAQQFPDLHSELNLSSLELGDSALYFCASGLAGAPNEQFFGPGTRLTVL.

The chain recombines TRBV6-1 with TRBJ2-7, with 9 bases fitting TRBD1. CDR3 size: 14 residues. CDR1 and CDR2 from the germline V gene are MNHNS and SASEGT. Unmatched junction bases numbered 8, after V lost 6 bases and J lost 5 bases. The CDR3 here is CASRPGQGIHEQYF. DNA of the CDR3: TGTGCCAGCAGACCGGGACAGGGCATACACGAGCAGTACTTC.

The chain carries TRBV5-1 and TRBJ2-2; tentatively, D is TRBD2 (5 bases). Germline V gene data show CDR1 as SGHRS and CDR2 as YFSETQ. The CDR3 extends over 14 amino acids. Trimming took 4 bases from V and 2 from J, leaving 9 bases between them. The CDR3 reads CASSGSLNTGELFF. The DNA of the CDR3 is TGCGCCAGCAGCGGGAGCCTCAACACCGGGGAGCTGTTTTTT.

This clone has just a few counts. This chain joins TRBV19 and TRBJ1-1, with D perhaps TRBD1 (5 bases). This CDR3 has 15 residues. In germline, CDR1 is LNHDA, CDR2 SQIVND (reference sequence). The V gene lost 2 bases and the J gene lost 1 base, with 11 bases spanning the gap. CDR3 sequence (DNA): TGTGCCAGTAGTATAAGGGGCCATTCGAACACTGAAGCTTTCTTT. Protein: CASSIRGHSNTEAFF.

V is TRBV5-1 and J is TRBJ1-6, with D perhaps matching TRBD1 (5 bases). The length of the CDR3 is 16 residues. Germline CDR1 SGHRS, CDR2 YFSETQ. The V end was cut by 0 bases, the J end by 6 bases, with 13 bases between. CDR3 region: CASSLVSPGGNSPLHF. CDR3 in DNA: TGCGCCAGCAGCTTGGTGTCGCCCGGGGGTAATTCACCCCTCCACTTT.

This clone turned up a few times. The chain's CDR3 is CSAREEGEAFF. The CDR3, as DNA: TGCAGTGCTAGAGAAGAGGGAGAAGCTTTCTTT. This chain uses TRBV20-1 with TRBJ1-1; D is unclear. The CDR3 has 11 residues. Trimming took 0 bases from V and 8 from J, leaving 7 bases between them. From germline, CDR1 is DFQATT and CDR2 SNEGSKA (reference sequence).